These 3 T cell receptor beta chains were sequenced from one sample in a study of T cell responses to AZD1222 COVID-19 vaccine. Sequencing was performed with immunoSEQ multiplex PCR; in TCRdb, only in-frame clones are kept and a portion is missing. The sample contains about 100,000 clones, 80% to 95% of which appear only once. Source: peripheral blood, taken on day 0 of AZD1222 vaccination. Receptors were obtained from an adult in good health.

The chain combines TRBV15 with TRBJ2-5; D is perhaps TRBD2 (6 bases). The length of the CDR3 is 15 residues. Trimming removed 0 bases from V and 5 bases from J, with 13 bases in between. Germline V gene lookup returns CDR1 LNHNV and CDR2 YYDKDF (reference sequence). The CDR3: CATSRDQRVGETQYF. The DNA of the CDR3 is TGTGCCACCAGCAGAGATCAGCGGGTCGGGGAGACCCAGTACTTC.

The V call is TRBV5-6, the J call TRBJ1-3; D is uncertain. The V and J ends lost 0 bases and 1 base respectively, with 8 bases between them. The V gene's germline CDR1 is SGHDT and CDR2 YYEEEE. There are 15 residues in the CDR3. The CDR3 spells CASSLVAGSGNTIYF. Here the CDR3 DNA reads TGTGCCAGCAGCTTGGTAGCGGGTTCTGGAAACACCATATATTTT.

For the CDR3, the DNA is TGTGCCAGCAGTACCATTCCCACCAAAAACATTCAGTACTTC. This encodes CASSTIPTKNIQYF. This chain connects TRBV7-2 to TRBJ2-4; D remains unclear. V gave up 6 bases and J gave up 2 bases, with 11 bases separating them. Germline assignment: CDR1 SGHTA and CDR2 FQGNSA. This CDR3 spans 14 amino acids.